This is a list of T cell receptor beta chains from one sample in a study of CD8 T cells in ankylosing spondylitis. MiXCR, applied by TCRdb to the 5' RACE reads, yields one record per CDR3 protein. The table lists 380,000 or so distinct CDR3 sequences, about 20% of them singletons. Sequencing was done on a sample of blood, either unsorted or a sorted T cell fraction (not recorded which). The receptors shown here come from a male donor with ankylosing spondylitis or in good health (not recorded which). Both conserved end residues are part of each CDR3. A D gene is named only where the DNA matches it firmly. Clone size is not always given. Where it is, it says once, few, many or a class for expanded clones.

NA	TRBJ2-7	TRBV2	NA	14	TGTGCCAGCACCCTAGCCCAGACCCTGGACGAGCAGTACTTC	CASTLAQTLDEQYF
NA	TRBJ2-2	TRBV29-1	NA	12	TGCAGCGCCGCCGGGAACACCGGGGAGCTGTTTTTT	CSAAGNTGELFF
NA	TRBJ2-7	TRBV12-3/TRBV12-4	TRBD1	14	TGTGCCAGCAGCCCTACGGGACAGGGACCCGAGCAGTACTTC	CASSPTGQGPEQYF
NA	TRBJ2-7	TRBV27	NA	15	TGTGCCAGCAGTTTTTTAGGGGGTATCACCTACGAGCAGTACTTC	CASSFLGGITYEQYF
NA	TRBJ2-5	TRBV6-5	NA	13	TGTGCCAGCAGTCACCCGACCCAAGAGACCCAGTACTTC	CASSHPTQETQYF
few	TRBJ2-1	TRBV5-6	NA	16	TGTGCCAGCAGCTGGATGGGCGTGGGATCTAACAATGAGCAGTTCTTC	CASSWMGVGSNNEQFF
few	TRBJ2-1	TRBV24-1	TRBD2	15	TGTGCCACCAGTGATGCCGGGGGGGGTTACAATGAGCAGTTCTTC	CATSDAGGGYNEQFF
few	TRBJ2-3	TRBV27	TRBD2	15	TGTGCCAGCAATTCACCGGGACTAGCGTCAGATACGCAGTATTTT	CASNSPGLASDTQYF
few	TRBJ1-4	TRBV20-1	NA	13	TGCAGTGCTAGAGGGGGTGTAGGTGAAAAACTGTTTTTT	CSARGGVGEKLFF
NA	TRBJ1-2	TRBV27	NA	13	TGTGCCAGCAGTTCCGGGACTGATCCTGGCTACACCTTC	CASSSGTDPGYTF
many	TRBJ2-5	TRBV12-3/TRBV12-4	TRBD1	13	TGTGCCAGCAGTCAGGGGGAGCGAGAGACCCAGTACTTC	CASSQGERETQYF
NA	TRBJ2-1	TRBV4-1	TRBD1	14	TGCGCCAGCAGCCCCTGGGACAGCGACAATGAGCAGTTCTTC	CASSPWDSDNEQFF
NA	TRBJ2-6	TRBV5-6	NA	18	TGTGCCAGCAGCGTAGGAACCCCAATCGGGTCTGGGGCCAACGTCCTGACTTTC	CASSVGTPIGSGANVLTF
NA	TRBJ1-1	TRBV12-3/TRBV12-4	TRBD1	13	TGTGCCAGCAGACACGGGACAGGGGTCGGGGCTTTCTTT	CASRHGTGVGAFF
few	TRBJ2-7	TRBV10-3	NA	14	TGTGCCATCAGTGAGTCCCCGGATTCCTACGAGCAGTACTTC	CAISESPDSYEQYF
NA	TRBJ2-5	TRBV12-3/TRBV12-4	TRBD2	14	TGTGCCAGCAGGCGGACTAGCGCACAAGAGACCCAGTACTTC	CASRRTSAQETQYF
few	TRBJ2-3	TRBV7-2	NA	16	TGTGCCAGCAGCTGGAGTCTGGCGGGGTCTAGTGATACGCAGTATTTT	CASSWSLAGSSDTQYF
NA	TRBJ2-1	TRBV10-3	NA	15	TGTGCCATCAGCGGTCCGGGGGTCGCCTACAATGAGCAGTTCTTC	CAISGPGVAYNEQFF
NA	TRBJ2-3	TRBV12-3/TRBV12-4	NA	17	TGTGCCAGCAGTTCGATCGGATTAGCGGCTAGCACAGATACGCAGTATTTT	CASSSIGLAASTDTQYF
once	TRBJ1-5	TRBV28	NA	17	TGTGCCAGCAGCGCGGGCAGGGAACCTTATAGCAATCAGCCCCAGCATTTT	CASSAGREPYSNQPQHF
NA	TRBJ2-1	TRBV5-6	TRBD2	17	TGTGCCAGCAGCGCATGGCGGGGGGGCCCCTCCTACAATGAGCAGTTCTTC	CASSAWRGGPSYNEQFF
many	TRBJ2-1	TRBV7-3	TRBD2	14	TGTGCCAGCAGCCCCGGGGGAGGGTTTAATGAGCAGTTCTTC	CASSPGGGFNEQFF
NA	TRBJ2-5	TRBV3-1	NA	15	TGTGCCAGCAGCCCAATTTGGGGGGACCAAGAGACCCAGTACTTC	CASSPIWGDQETQYF
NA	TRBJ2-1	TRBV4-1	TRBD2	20	TGCGCCAGCAGCCCGTCGGGACTAGCGGGGGGCATAAGCTCCTACAATGAGCAGTTCTTC	CASSPSGLAGGISSYNEQFF
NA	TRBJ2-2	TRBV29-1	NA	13	TGCAGCGTTGTGAGTTTTAACACCGGGGAGCTGTTTTTT	CSVVSFNTGELFF
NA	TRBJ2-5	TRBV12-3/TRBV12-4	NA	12	TGTGCCAGCAGGCCAGAAGAAGAGACCCAGTACTTC	CASRPEEETQYF
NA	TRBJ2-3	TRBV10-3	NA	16	TGTGCCATCAGTGAGTTGACAGGACCTAGCACAGATACGCAGTATTTT	CAISELTGPSTDTQYF
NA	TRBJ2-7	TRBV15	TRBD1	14	TGTGCCACCAGCGGTTTGGGACAGGGTTACGAGCAGTACTTC	CATSGLGQGYEQYF